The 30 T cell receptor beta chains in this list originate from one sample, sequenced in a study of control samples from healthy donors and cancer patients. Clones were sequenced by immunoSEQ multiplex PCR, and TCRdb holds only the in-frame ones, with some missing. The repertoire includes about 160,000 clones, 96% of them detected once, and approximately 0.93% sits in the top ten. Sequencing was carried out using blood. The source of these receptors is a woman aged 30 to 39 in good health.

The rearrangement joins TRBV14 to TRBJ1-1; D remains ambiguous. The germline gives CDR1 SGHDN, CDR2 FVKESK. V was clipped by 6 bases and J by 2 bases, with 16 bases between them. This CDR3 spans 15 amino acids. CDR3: CASRRGAGINTEAFF. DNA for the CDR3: TGTGCCAGCAGGCGGGGTGCGGGGATAAACACTGAAGCTTTCTTT.

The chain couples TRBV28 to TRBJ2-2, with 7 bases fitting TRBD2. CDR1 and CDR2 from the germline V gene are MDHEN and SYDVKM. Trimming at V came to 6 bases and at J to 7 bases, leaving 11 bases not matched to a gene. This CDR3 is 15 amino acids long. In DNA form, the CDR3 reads TGTGCCAGCAGCCATCATACCCTAGCGGACGGGGAGCTGTTTTTT. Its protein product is CASSHHTLADGELFF.

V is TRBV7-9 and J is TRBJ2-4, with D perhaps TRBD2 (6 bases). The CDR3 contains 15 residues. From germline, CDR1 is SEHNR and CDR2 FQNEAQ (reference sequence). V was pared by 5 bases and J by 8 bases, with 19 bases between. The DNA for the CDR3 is TGTGCCAGCAGCCTCCCTCTGGGGACTGCGCACATTCAGTACTTC. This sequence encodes CASSLPLGTAHIQYF.

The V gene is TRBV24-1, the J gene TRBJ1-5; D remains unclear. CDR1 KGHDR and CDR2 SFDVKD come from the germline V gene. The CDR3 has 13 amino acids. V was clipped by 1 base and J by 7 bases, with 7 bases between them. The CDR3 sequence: CATSDLGLQPQHF. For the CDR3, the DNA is TGTGCCACCAGTGATTTAGGGCTACAGCCCCAGCATTTT.

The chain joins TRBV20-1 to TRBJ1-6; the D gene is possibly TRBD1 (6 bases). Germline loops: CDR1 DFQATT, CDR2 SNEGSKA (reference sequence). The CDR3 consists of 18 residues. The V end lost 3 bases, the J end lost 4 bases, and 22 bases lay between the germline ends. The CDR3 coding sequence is TGCAGTGCTAGTGGGGCCTACAGGGCGAGGGGTTATAATTCACCCCTCCACTTT. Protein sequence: CSASGAYRARGYNSPLHF.

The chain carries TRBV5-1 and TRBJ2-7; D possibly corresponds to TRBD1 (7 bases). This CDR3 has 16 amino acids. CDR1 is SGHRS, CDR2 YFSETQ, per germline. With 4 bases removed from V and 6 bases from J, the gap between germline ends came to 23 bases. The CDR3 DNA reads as TGCGCCAGCAGCCCCAGGGGGGCAGGGGTACCTCTCGAGCAGTACTTC. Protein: CASSPRGAGVPLEQYF.

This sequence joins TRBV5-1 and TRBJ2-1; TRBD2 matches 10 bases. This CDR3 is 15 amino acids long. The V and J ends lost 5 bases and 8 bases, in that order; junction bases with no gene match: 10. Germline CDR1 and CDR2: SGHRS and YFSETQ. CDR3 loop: CASRERTSGSDEQFF. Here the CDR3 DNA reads TGCGCCAGCAGGGAGCGGACTAGCGGTTCGGATGAGCAGTTCTTC.

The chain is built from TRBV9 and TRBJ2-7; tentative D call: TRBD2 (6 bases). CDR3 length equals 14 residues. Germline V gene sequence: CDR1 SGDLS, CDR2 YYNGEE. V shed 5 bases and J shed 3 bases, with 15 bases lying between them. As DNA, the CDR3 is TGTGCCAGCAGTAGCGGAGCCAGGGACTACGAGCAGTACTTC. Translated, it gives CASSSGARDYEQYF.

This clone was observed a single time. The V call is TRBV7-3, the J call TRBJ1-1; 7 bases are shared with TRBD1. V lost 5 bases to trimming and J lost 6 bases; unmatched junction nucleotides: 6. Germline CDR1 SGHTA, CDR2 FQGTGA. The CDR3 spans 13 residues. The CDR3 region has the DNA TGTGCCAGCAGCATACAGGGGACGGCTGAAGCTTTCTTT. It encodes CASSIQGTAEAFF.

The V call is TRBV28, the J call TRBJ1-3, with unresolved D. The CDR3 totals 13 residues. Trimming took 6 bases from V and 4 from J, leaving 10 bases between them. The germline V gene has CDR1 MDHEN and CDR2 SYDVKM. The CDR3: CASRLRIGNTIYF. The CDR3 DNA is TGTGCCAGCAGACTAAGGATCGGAAACACCATATATTTT.

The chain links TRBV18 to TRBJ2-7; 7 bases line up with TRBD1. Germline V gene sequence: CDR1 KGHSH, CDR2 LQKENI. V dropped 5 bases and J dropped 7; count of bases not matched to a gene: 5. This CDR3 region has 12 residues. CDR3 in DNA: TGTGCCAGCTCAGGACAGGCTTATGAGCAGTACTTC. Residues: CASSGQAYEQYF.

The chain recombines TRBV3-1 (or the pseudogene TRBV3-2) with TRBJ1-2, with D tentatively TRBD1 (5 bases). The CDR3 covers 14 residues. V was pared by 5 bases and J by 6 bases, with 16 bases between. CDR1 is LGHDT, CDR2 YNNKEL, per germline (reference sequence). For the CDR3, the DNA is TGTGCCAGCAGCTTCGGGACGGAGGGGCATGGCTACACCTTC. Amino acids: CASSFGTEGHGYTF.

The CDR3 sequence is CASSLTPQGRGSTDTQYF. The CDR3 DNA sequence: TGTGCCAGCAGCTTAACGCCCCAGGGGCGGGGTAGCACAGATACGCAGTATTTT. The chain joins TRBV7-3 to TRBJ2-3, with D perhaps matching TRBD1 or TRBD2 (6 bases each). Between the trimmed V and J ends, which lost 0 bases and 0 bases, there was a span of 16 bases. The CDR3 has 18 residues. CDR1 and CDR2 (germline): SGHTA, FQGTGA.

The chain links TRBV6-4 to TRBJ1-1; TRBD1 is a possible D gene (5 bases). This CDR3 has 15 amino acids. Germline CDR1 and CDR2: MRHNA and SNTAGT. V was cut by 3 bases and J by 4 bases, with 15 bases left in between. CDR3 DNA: TGTGCCAGCAGTGAAAGTTGGCAGGGAGGCACTGAAGCTTTCTTT. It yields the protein CASSESWQGGTEAFF.

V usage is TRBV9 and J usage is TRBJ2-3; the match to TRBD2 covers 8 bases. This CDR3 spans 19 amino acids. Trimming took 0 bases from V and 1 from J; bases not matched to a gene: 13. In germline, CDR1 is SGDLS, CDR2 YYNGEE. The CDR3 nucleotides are TGTGCCAGCAGCGTAGGAAACGGGAGGGCCTCCTGGGGCACAGATACGCAGTATTTT. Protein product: CASSVGNGRASWGTDTQYF. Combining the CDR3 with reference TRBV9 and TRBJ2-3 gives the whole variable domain DSGVTQTPKHLITATGQRVTLRCSPRSGDLSVYWYQQSLDQGLQFLIQYYNGEERAKGNILERFSAQQFPDLHSELNLSSLELGDSALYFCASSVGNGRASWGTDTQYFGPGTRLTVL.

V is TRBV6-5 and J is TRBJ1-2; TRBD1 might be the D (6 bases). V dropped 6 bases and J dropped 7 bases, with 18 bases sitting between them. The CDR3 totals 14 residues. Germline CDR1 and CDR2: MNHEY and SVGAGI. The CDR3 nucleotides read TGTGCCAGCAGCAACTACGGGGGCAGCTCTGGCTACACCTTC. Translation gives CASSNYGGSSGYTF.

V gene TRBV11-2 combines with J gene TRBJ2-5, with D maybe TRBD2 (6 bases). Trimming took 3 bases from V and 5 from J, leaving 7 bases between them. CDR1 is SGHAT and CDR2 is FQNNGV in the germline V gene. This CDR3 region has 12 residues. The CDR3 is CASSFRGETQYF. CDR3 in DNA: TGTGCCAGCAGCTTTCGGGGGGAGACCCAGTACTTC.

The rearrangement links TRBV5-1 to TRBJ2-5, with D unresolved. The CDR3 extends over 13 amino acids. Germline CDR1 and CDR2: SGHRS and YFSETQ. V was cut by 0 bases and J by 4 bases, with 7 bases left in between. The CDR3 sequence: CASSLDSRETQYF. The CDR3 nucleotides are TGCGCCAGCAGCTTGGATAGCAGAGAGACCCAGTACTTC.

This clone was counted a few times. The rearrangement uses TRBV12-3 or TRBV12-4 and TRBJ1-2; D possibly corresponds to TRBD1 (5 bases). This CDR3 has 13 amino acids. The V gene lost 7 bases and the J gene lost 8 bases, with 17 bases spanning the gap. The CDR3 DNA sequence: TGTGCCAGCAATACCGCAGGGTTTGGCGGCTACACCTTC. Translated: CASNTAGFGGYTF.

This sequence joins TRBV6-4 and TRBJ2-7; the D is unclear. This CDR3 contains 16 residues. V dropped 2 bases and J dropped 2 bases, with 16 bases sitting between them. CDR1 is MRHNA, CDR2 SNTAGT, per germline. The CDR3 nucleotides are TGTGCCAGCAGTGACGGGGTTGGGAACGGCCCCTACGAGCAGTACTTC. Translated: CASSDGVGNGPYEQYF.

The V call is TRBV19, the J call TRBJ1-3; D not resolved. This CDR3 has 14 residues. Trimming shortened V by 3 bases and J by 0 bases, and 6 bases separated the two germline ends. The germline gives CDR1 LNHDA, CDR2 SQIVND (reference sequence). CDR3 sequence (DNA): TGTGCCAGTAGTATGGGCAGCTCTGGAAACACCATATATTTT. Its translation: CASSMGSSGNTIYF.

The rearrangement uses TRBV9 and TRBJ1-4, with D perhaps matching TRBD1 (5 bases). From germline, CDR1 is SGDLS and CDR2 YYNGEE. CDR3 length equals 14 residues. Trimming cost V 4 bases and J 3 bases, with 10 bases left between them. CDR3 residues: CASSNQGANEKLFF. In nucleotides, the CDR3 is TGTGCCAGCAGCAATCAAGGGGCTAATGAAAAACTGTTTTTT.

CDR3 sequence reads: CSASRQGEAFF. The CDR3 DNA sequence: TGCAGTGCTAGTCGGCAGGGTGAAGCTTTCTTT. V is TRBV20-1 and J is TRBJ1-1, with D tentatively TRBD1 (5 bases). V was pared by 3 bases and J by 7 bases, with 9 bases between. Germline loops: CDR1 DFQATT, CDR2 SNEGSKA (reference sequence). The CDR3 is made up of 11 amino acids.

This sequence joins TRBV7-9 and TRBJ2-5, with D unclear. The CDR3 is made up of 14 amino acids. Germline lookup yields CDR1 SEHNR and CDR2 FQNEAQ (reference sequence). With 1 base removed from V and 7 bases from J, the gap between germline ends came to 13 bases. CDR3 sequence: CASSLDKSGWTQYF. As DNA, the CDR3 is TGTGCCAGCAGCTTAGATAAGTCTGGTTGGACCCAGTACTTC.

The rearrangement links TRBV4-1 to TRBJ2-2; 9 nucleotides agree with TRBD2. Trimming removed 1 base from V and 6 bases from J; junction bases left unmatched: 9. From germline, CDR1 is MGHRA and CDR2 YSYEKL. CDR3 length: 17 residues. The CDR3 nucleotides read TGCGCCAGCAGCCAAGCGGGCGGGGGGGCCCTATCCGGGGAGCTGTTTTTT. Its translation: CASSQAGGGALSGELFF.

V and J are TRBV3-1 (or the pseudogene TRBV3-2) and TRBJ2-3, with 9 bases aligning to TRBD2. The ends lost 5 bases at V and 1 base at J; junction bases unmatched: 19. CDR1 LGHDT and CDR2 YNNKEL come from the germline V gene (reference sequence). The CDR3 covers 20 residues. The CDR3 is CASSSGPGGIAGEGTDTQYF. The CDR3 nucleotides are TGTGCCAGCAGCTCCGGTCCGGGGGGAATAGCGGGGGAAGGCACAGATACGCAGTATTTT.

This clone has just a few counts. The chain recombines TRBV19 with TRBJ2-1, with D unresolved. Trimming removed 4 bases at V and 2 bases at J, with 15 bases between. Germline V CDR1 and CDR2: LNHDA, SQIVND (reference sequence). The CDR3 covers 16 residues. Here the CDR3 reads CASSRRVGLAYNEQFF. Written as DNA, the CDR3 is TGTGCCAGTAGTAGAAGGGTCGGGCTGGCCTACAATGAGCAGTTCTTC. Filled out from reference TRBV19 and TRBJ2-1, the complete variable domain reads DGGITQSPKYLFRKEGQNVTLSCEQNLNHDAMYWYRQDPGQGLRLIYYSQIVNDFQKGDIAEGYSVSREKKESFPLTVTSAQKNPTAFYLCASSRRVGLAYNEQFFGPGTRLTVL.

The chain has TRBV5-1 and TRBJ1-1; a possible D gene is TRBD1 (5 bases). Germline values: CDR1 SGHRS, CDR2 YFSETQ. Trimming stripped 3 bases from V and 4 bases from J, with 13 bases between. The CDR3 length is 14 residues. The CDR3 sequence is CASSSGLLGTEAFF. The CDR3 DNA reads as TGCGCCAGCAGCTCGGGACTACTTGGCACTGAAGCTTTCTTT.

The CDR3 DNA reads TGTGCCAGCAGTGGACAGGGGATAACTGAAGCTTTCTTT. The encoded protein is CASSGQGITEAFF. The rearrangement uses TRBV2 and TRBJ1-1, with TRBD1 identical over 8 bases. The CDR3 length is 13 residues. The germline CDR1 and CDR2 sequences are SNHLY and FYNNEI. V lost 4 bases to trimming and J lost 5 bases; unmatched junction nucleotides: 3.

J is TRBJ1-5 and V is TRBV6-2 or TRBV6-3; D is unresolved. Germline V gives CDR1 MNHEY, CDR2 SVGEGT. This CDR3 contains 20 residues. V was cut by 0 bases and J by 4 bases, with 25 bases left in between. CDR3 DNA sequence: TGTGCCAGCAGTTACTCGAGAGACGCACCAATCAGTCTTCCAAATCAGCCCCAGCATTTT. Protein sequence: CASSYSRDAPISLPNQPQHF.